This record covers a single T cell receptor beta chain. Germline CDR1 is SGDLS and CDR2 is YYNGEE. This CDR3 has 14 residues. Healthy Caucasian individuals from Russia aged about 6 to 95 were enrolled as donors. This sample is part of a study of blood T cells in healthy people across ages. A J-beta primer mix and a sample-barcoded 5' primer were used in a second PCR of roughly 6 to 11 cycles. TCRdb reanalysed the 5' RACE reads using MiXCR and keeps one entry per CDR3 protein. The sample carries some 850,000 distinct CDR3 sequences, 20% to 30% recorded once. Another study also made use of these data, one on T cells of mothers and their children.

The sequence came from a boy between 10 and 17 years old in good health. V usage is TRBV9 and J usage is TRBJ2-1, with TRBD2 matching 8 bases. The J call may be wrong; the DNA end is better matched by TRBJ2-5. Sequencing was performed on blood. CDR3 nucleotides: TGTGCCAGCACCCGCGGGGGGTTGGAAGAGACCCAGTACTTC. Protein product: CASTRGGLEETQYF.